The present T cell receptor beta chain was sequenced within a study of blood T cell repertoires in COVID-19. Study-level information: From the United States, Italy and Spain came samples of acute and convalescent COVID-19. In each case, the material was cDNA or gDNA derived from T cells, B-cell-depleted T cells, or PBMCs.

Some clones are missing from TCRdb's copy, which holds only in-frame ones; the method was immunoSEQ multiplex PCR. The data hold 75,000 to 95,000 clones, with over 75% observed a single time. V was pared by 1 base and J by 6 bases, with 5 bases of the junction left unmatched. This CDR3 comprises 14 residues. Germline V gives CDR1 SGHTA, CDR2 FQGTGA. The sequence came from a woman older than 75 with acute or convalescent COVID-19. The chain has TRBV7-3 and TRBJ1-2, with 7 bases aligning to TRBD1. Specimen: peripheral blood. The CDR3 here is CASSLSPQGDGYTF. The CDR3 DNA is TGTGCCAGCAGCTTAAGCCCCCAGGGGGATGGCTACACCTTC.